These 26 T cell receptor beta chains share one sample of origin, sequenced in a study of vaccination and CD4 T cells after COVID-19. Treatment in this sample: roughly nine-day PBMC culture with coronavirus spike peptide pools or control peptides (ViraFEST assay). With the Oncomine TCR Beta short-read assay, DNA from cultured CD4+ T cells was sequenced. TCRdb re-called the PCR reads with MiXCR, one entry per CDR3 protein. The data show about 12,000 distinct CDR3 sequences, roughly two fifths seen once. Their specific antigens are unknown. Sequencing used cultured CD4+ T cells from blood. These receptor sequences come from a human donor with COVID-19.

This chain uses TRBV28 with TRBJ1-5; a possible D gene is TRBD1 (6 bases). V gave up 2 bases and J gave up 14 bases, with 13 bases separating them. CDR3 size: 12 residues. Per the germline V gene, CDR1 is MDHEN and CDR2 is SYDVKM. CDR3 sequence (DNA): TGTGCCAGCAGTTTAGGGCCGGGGGCAAAGCATTTT. It yields the protein CASSLGPGAKHF.

This rearrangement joins TRBV2 to TRBJ1-6; no clear D. Germline CDR1 SNHLY, CDR2 FYNNEI. This CDR3 has 12 amino acids. V was pared by 8 bases and J by 7 bases, with 9 bases between. The CDR3 loop reads CASETPNSPLHF. The CDR3 DNA reads as TGTGCCAGCGAGACACCGAATTCACCCCTCCACTTT. The complete variable domain, with remaining parts taken from reference TRBV2 and TRBJ1-6, reads EPEVTQTPSHQVTQMGQEVILRCVPISNHLYFYWYRQILGQKVEFLVSFYNNEISEKSEIFDDQFSVERPDGSNFTLKIRSTKLEDSAMYFCASETPNSPLHFGNGTRLTVT.

The chain combines TRBV7-2 with TRBJ1-2; tentatively, D is TRBD1 (6 bases). This CDR3 contains 15 residues. Trimming removed 1 base from V and 6 bases from J, with 15 bases in between. Germline CDR1 reads SGHTA; CDR2 reads FQGNSA. The CDR3 DNA follows: TGTGCCAGCAGCTTAGAGGCAGGGGCGTACGATGGCTACACCTTC. Protein: CASSLEAGAYDGYTF.

This clonotype was observed a few times. This chain connects TRBV10-3 to TRBJ1-1; no firm D call. Trimming stripped 4 bases from V and 6 bases from J, with 6 bases between. CDR1 and CDR2 from the germline V gene are ENHRY and SYGVKD. The CDR3 loop spans 11 amino acids. The DNA for the CDR3 is TGTGCCATCAGTGTGGGTCCTGAAGCTTTCTTT. Its protein product is CAISVGPEAFF.

By sample fraction, this clonotype is large. This chain links TRBV27 with TRBJ1-5; D unclear. CDR3 size: 15 residues. V gave up 5 bases and J gave up 3 bases, with 14 bases separating them. Germline lookup yields CDR1 MNHEY and CDR2 SMNVEV (reference sequence). The CDR3 region has the DNA TGTGCCAGCAGTCTCCACCTCGAACCCAATCAGCCCCAGCATTTT. It yields the protein CASSLHLEPNQPQHF.

The chain links TRBV2 to TRBJ1-5, with D unclear. Trimming removed 1 base at V and 9 bases at J, with 7 bases between. CDR3 size: 12 residues. Germline loops: CDR1 SNHLY, CDR2 FYNNEI. The CDR3 loop reads CASSEEAVPQHF. The CDR3 DNA sequence: TGTGCCAGCAGTGAAGAGGCTGTGCCCCAGCATTTT.

V usage is TRBV6-1 and J usage is TRBJ2-7; D unresolved. The germline V gene has CDR1 MNHNS and CDR2 SASEGT. Trimming stripped 4 bases from V and 6 bases from J, with 16 bases between. This CDR3 spans 14 amino acids. CDR3 sequence: CASSVRAQSGEQYF. The DNA of the CDR3 is TGTGCCAGCAGTGTCCGGGCCCAAAGTGGCGAGCAGTACTTC.

CDR3: CASSFGDFPYEQYF. DNA of the CDR3: TGTGCCAGCAGCTTTGGAGACTTCCCCTACGAGCAGTACTTC. V usage is TRBV7-9 and J usage is TRBJ2-7; unclear D gene. With 3 bases removed from V and 2 bases from J, the gap between germline ends came to 11 bases. This CDR3 contains 14 residues. Germline CDR1 is SEHNR and CDR2 is FQNEAQ (reference sequence). Variable domain in full (rest from reference TRBV7-9 and TRBJ2-7): DTGVSQNPRHKITKRGQNVTFRCDPISEHNRLYWYRQTLGQGPEFLTYFQNEAQLEKSRLLSDRFSAERPKGSFSTLEIQRTEQGDSAMYLCASSFGDFPYEQYFGPGTRLTVT.

This chain uses TRBV11-3 with TRBJ2-5, with D possibly called TRBD1 or TRBD2 (6 bases each). Between the trimmed V and J ends, which lost 6 bases and 4 bases, there was a span of 21 bases. Germline-derived CDR1 and CDR2 are SGHNT and YENEEA. The CDR3 contains 16 residues. DNA of the CDR3: TGTGCCAGCAGTTACAATTTGGGGGGCGGTCGAGAGACCCAGTACTTC. The encoded protein is CASSYNLGGGRETQYF.

The chain links TRBV20-1 to TRBJ2-3; perhaps TRBD1 as D (6 bases). CDR1 is DFQATT and CDR2 is SNEGSKA in the germline V gene (reference sequence). This CDR3 spans 13 amino acids. V was shortened by 8 bases and J by 0 bases, with 12 bases between the two germline ends. CDR3 DNA: TGCAGTCGTAGGGACACAAGCACAGATACGCAGTATTTT. Translated, it gives CSRRDTSTDTQYF.

V and J are TRBV25-1 and TRBJ2-1; the D gene could be TRBD1 or TRBD2 (5 bases each). This CDR3 region has 17 residues. The V end was cut by 4 bases, the J end by 7 bases, with 23 bases between. In germline, CDR1 is MGHDK, CDR2 SYGVNS. CDR3 coding DNA: TGTGCCAGCAGTGCCCAACGAATCGGGACCTCAGTGAATGAGCAGTTCTTC. This gives the protein CASSAQRIGTSVNEQFF.

The CDR3 reads CAWSVGGGPTDTQYF. In DNA form, the CDR3 reads TGTGCCTGGAGTGTCGGCGGGGGACCAACGGATACGCAGTATTTT. V is TRBV30 and J is TRBJ2-3, with TRBD2 identical over 7 bases. There are 15 residues in the CDR3. V was clipped by 0 bases and J by 6 bases; unmatched bases: 9. Germline assignment: CDR1 GTSNPN and CDR2 SVGIG (reference sequence).

V is TRBV7-2 and J is TRBJ2-5; 7 bases map to TRBD2. The germline V gene encodes CDR1 SGHTA and CDR2 FQGNSA. The length of the CDR3 is 16 residues. With 1 base clipped from V and 4 bases from J, the junction kept 9 bases outside the gene matches. The CDR3 DNA sequence: TGTGCCAGCAGCTTAGAGGCAGGGAGGGGCGGAGAGACCCAGTACTTC. This encodes CASSLEAGRGGETQYF. Full variable domain (missing parts from reference TRBV7-2 and TRBJ2-5): GAGVSQSPSNKVTEKGKDVELRCDPISGHTALYWYRQSLGQGLEFLIYFQGNSAPDKSGLPSDRFSAERTGGSVSTLTIQRTQQEDSAVYLCASSLEAGRGGETQYFGPGTRLLVL.

The chain is built from TRBV6-1 and TRBJ2-7, with TRBD1 matching over 9 bases. Looked up from germline, CDR1 is MNHNS and CDR2 is SASEGT. The CDR3 runs 15 residues. Unmatched junction bases numbered 8, after V lost 8 bases and J lost 0 bases. CDR3 region: CASRPTGGISYEQYF. For the CDR3, the DNA is TGTGCCAGCCGTCCGACAGGGGGGATCTCCTACGAGCAGTACTTC.

The chain has TRBV6-1 and TRBJ2-1, with D possibly TRBD1 on 5 matching bases. Germline lookup yields CDR1 MNHNS and CDR2 SASEGT. V lost 6 bases and J lost 0, with 15 bases in between. The CDR3 extends over 16 amino acids. DNA of the CDR3: TGTGCCAGCAGAGACAGACAGCCGAGCTCCTACAATGAGCAGTTCTTC. Protein: CASRDRQPSSYNEQFF.

The chain is built from TRBV20-1 and TRBJ2-4, with D perhaps assigned TRBD1 or TRBD2 (5 bases each). The V end lost 7 bases, the J end lost 5 bases, and 9 bases lay between the germline ends. CDR1 and CDR2 from the germline V gene are DFQATT and SNEGSKA (reference sequence). The CDR3 is 11 amino acids. The CDR3 region has the DNA TGCAGTGGCCAGGGAGAAAACATTCAGTACTTC. Translating gives CSGQGENIQYF.

The chain combines TRBV4-3 with TRBJ1-3; D possibly corresponds to TRBD1 (6 bases). The germline gives CDR1 LGHNA, CDR2 YSLEER. The CDR3 is 15 residues long. Trimming shortened V by 0 bases and J by 1 base, and 7 bases separated the two germline ends. Here the CDR3 reads CASSQEGASGNTIYF. In DNA form, the CDR3 reads TGCGCCAGCAGCCAAGAGGGGGCTTCTGGAAACACCATATATTTT.

The chain joins TRBV6-1 to TRBJ1-5, with TRBD1 matching 7 bases. With V trimmed by 6 bases and J by 7 bases, 12 bases remained unmatched. This CDR3 is built from 15 residues. CDR1 and CDR2 (germline): MNHNS, SASEGT. This chain's CDR3 is CASSHTRGQGQPQHF. The CDR3 DNA reads TGTGCCAGCAGCCATACTAGGGGGCAGGGGCAGCCCCAGCATTTT.

The sample holds one count of this clonotype. This chain joins TRBV10-2 and TRBJ1-1; tentative D call: TRBD1 (5 bases). Germline V CDR1 and CDR2: WSHSY, SAAADI. CDR3 length: 13 residues. The germline V and J ends were trimmed by 7 bases and 4 bases, with 13 bases remaining between them. CDR3 DNA sequence: TGCGCCAGCACCTGGGACCAAGGCACTGAAGCTTTCTTT. It is translated as CASTWDQGTEAFF.

This sequence joins TRBV12-3 or TRBV12-4 and TRBJ1-2; 10 bases fit TRBD1. The ends lost 3 bases at V and 5 bases at J; junction bases unmatched: 9. The CDR3 has 16 amino acids. The CDR3 coding sequence is TGTGCCAGCAGTTTCGGGACAGGGGCGGGTGGGTATGGCTACACCTTC. Translation gives CASSFGTGAGGYGYTF.

This clonotype has a handful of counts. The V and J genes are TRBV20-1 and TRBJ1-2; TRBD1 might be the D (6 bases). The germline V gene encodes CDR1 DFQATT and CDR2 SNEGSKA (reference sequence). The CDR3 sequence is 14 residues long. The V gene lost 4 bases and the J gene lost 2 bases, with 14 bases spanning the gap. In DNA form, the CDR3 reads TGCAGTGCTATTAGACAGGCCTTAAACTATGGCTACACCTTC. It yields the protein CSAIRQALNYGYTF.

This clonotype was recorded a few times. The V call is TRBV7-2, the J call TRBJ2-2, with TRBD2 identical over 10 bases. The CDR3 has 15 residues. V gave up 4 bases and J gave up 3 bases; unmatched junction bases: 2. In germline, CDR1 is SGHTA, CDR2 FQGNSA. This CDR3 reads CASSSAGGYTGELFF. For the CDR3, the DNA is TGTGCCAGCAGCTCAGCGGGGGGGTACACCGGGGAGCTGTTTTTT.

The chain employs TRBV20-1 and TRBJ2-3, with TRBD2 identical over 10 bases. This CDR3 contains 16 residues. Germline V CDR1 and CDR2: DFQATT, SNEGSKA (reference sequence). Unmatched junction bases numbered 9, after V lost 0 bases and J lost 6 bases. CDR3 sequence (DNA): TGCAGTGCTAGAGATGGTGGGCTAGCGGGGGTGGATACGCAGTATTTT. Translation gives CSARDGGLAGVDTQYF.

This sequence joins TRBV7-2 and TRBJ1-6, with 7 bases lining up with TRBD1. The CDR3 consists of 15 residues. The germline V gene encodes CDR1 SGHTA and CDR2 FQGNSA. V dropped 8 bases and J dropped 2; count of bases not matched to a gene: 6. CDR3 sequence reads: CASGDREPYNSPLHF. The CDR3 region has the DNA TGTGCCAGCGGTGACAGGGAACCCTATAATTCACCCCTCCACTTT.

This sequence joins TRBV19 and TRBJ2-3, with D hard to call. CDR1 is LNHDA, CDR2 SQIVND, per germline (reference sequence). The germline V and J ends were trimmed by 3 bases and 0 bases, with 10 bases remaining between them. The CDR3 is made up of 15 amino acids. In DNA form, the CDR3 reads TGTGCCAGTAGTATTTTGACCCAAAGCACAGATACGCAGTATTTT. Its translation is CASSILTQSTDTQYF.

This clonotype was recorded a few times. The chain combines TRBV2 with TRBJ1-5; possibly TRBD1 for D (6 bases). V was shortened by 1 base and J by 2 bases, with 9 bases between the two germline ends. Per germline, CDR1 SNHLY and CDR2 FYNNEI. The CDR3 runs 15 residues. The CDR3 reads CASSEGPGGNQPQHF. CDR3 nucleotide sequence: TGTGCCAGCAGTGAAGGGCCAGGGGGCAATCAGCCCCAGCATTTT.